This TCR beta chain is drawn from a study of T cell responses to AZD1222 COVID-19 vaccine (dated by TCRdb to the early 2020s). General notes on the study: A total of about 230 trial participants underwent TCR sequencing, of whom around 200 received two doses of AZD1222 and 26 received two doses of the MenACWY control vaccine. Trial participants were enrolled by age into 18-55, 56-69 and 70-plus year subgroups, with around 150, 28 and 57 TCR-sequenced participants respectively.

This clone was detected only once. No cognate antigen has been identified for it. It has no much larger one-base neighbor in the sample; base qualities were not kept. The time point label here, explained by the study, means: about 28 days (+/-7) after the second vaccine dose. AZD1222 recipients whose second dose came at about 4 weeks and those whose second dose came at about 12 weeks were combined into one group, since spike-specific TCR depth and breadth did not differ between the two schedules. The vaccinee samples were drawn from two UK trials, COV001 and COV002, one of which was a single-blind randomized controlled phase 2/3 trial testing AZD1222 (ChAdOx1 nCoV-19) in healthy adults. Trial participant PBMC samples were collected at day 0 and day 28 after the second dose for TCRbeta chain sequencing. V is cut back by 2 bases and J by 9 bases, with 9 bases in the junction unmatched. Measured from the cysteine to the phenylalanine, the CDR3 is 15 residues long. Left in the record is the CDR3 DNA by itself, 45 bases read in frame from the first base. The germline V gene encodes CDR1 MNHNY and CDR2 SVGAGI (reference sequence).

Study-wide findings and limitations: The whole spike protein was spanned by vaccine-associated CD4 TCRs, and dominant responses were seen in regions 160-218 and 743-854. Conclusions about previously exposed vaccinees are limited, since just six or seven AZD1222 recipients were seropositive for SARS-CoV-2 at baseline. Participants were mostly white British and included more females than males, and it was suggested by the authors that clonal diversity may have been underestimated. No day 14 peak-response samples were available, so repertoires were characterized only after the peak T cell response. Spike-specific TCR breadth and depth rose significantly after two AZD1222 doses compared with day 0 and with MenACWY recipients. Epitopes outside the regions mutated in the B.1.351 and B.1.1.7 variants were reportedly recognized by nearly half of the unique spike-specific TCRs. In the small 56-69-year group, the increase in depth fell short of significance, most likely because of low power.

The CDR3 regions of human TCRbeta chains were analyzed by immunosequencing. The authors processed their data as follows. TCRs in the repertoires were compared against a reference library of SARS-CoV-2-specific TCRs that had been generated with the MIRA antigen-specificity platform. Breadth was defined as the fraction of unique TCRs that were SARS-CoV-2-associated. Depth was defined as the fraction of total T cells that were SARS-CoV-2-associated. Using the MIRA data, every spike-specific TCR was mapped to the spike region that the TCR reacted to and assigned to either a CD4 or a CD8 class. Log10-transformed breadth and depth values were compared by one-way ANOVA with Sidak's multiple comparisons tests. In its TCRdb copy, this immuneACCESS table keeps in-frame sequences only and misses some clones. Where compared with another copy, unresolved V genes explain less than half of these, and the others have no known cause. V, J and clone size are taken as reported in that table, and D and trimming were inferred from the DNA itself. The table for this sample lists fewer than 140,000 clones; 90% of them were counted only once. Clones ranked in the top ten supply 8% of the sample.

The TCR comes from an adult who received the AZD1222 COVID-19 vaccine. The sample was peripheral blood, taken 28 days after the second AZD1222 dose. The V and J segments used are TRBV6-6 and TRBJ2-2; 7 middle bases align to TRBD1. CDR3 loop: CASSYPGTVFRELFF. The sequenced DNA is TGTGCCAGCAGTTACCCCGGGACAGTGTTCCGGGAGCTGTTTTTT.